One sample yielded the 22 T cell receptor beta chains listed below, sequenced in a study of blood T cell repertoires in COVID-19. Sequenced by immunoSEQ multiplex PCR; TCRdb stores in-frame clones only, minus some. There are fewer than 150,000 clones in the sample; around 79% occur only once, and about 2.3% lies in the top ten. Sequenced input: peripheral blood. The receptors shown here come from a man in his 70s with acute or convalescent COVID-19.

The chain links TRBV29-1 to TRBJ2-1; TRBD1 matches at 10 bases. This CDR3 has 14 residues. Germline lookup yields CDR1 SQVTM and CDR2 ANQGSEA. CDR3 residues: CSDAGTGDVDEQFF. Here the CDR3 DNA reads TGCAGTGACGCCGGGACAGGGGACGTCGATGAGCAGTTCTTC.

V usage is TRBV9 and J usage is TRBJ1-5; D not resolved. The V end was cut by 1 base, the J end by 2 bases, with 7 bases between. This CDR3 contains 14 residues. CDR1 is SGDLS and CDR2 is YYNGEE in the germline V gene. The CDR3 is CASSVSNGNQPQHF. DNA for the CDR3: TGTGCCAGCAGCGTATCCAATGGCAATCAGCCCCAGCATTTT.

The chain uses TRBV5-4 and TRBJ2-5; D unresolved. The CDR3 contains 13 residues. V was trimmed by 1 base and J by 5 bases, leaving 9 bases between them. Germline CDR1 and CDR2: SGHNT and YYREEE (reference sequence). The CDR3 is CASSLSVLETQYF. As DNA, the CDR3 is TGTGCCAGCAGCTTGTCAGTGTTGGAGACCCAGTACTTC.

The CDR3 bases are TGCAGCGTTGATTCAGGGGGCGGGAATACGCAGTATTTT. It yields the protein CSVDSGGGNTQYF. The genes are TRBV29-1 and TRBJ2-3; 8 bases line up with TRBD1. The CDR3 spans 13 residues. The trim removed 3 bases at V and 7 bases at J, leaving 6 bases unmatched. Germline CDR1 reads SQVTM; CDR2 reads ANQGSEA.

J is TRBJ2-1 and V is TRBV7-9, with 10 bases matching TRBD2. After removal of 4 bases from V and 4 bases from J, the junction contained 7 bases not matched to a gene. The CDR3 spans 16 residues. CDR1 is SEHNR, CDR2 FQNEAQ, per germline (reference sequence). Here the CDR3 DNA reads TGTGCCAGCAGCTCATCACTAGCGGGGATTTACAATGAGCAGTTCTTC. Protein sequence: CASSSSLAGIYNEQFF.

The CDR3, as DNA: TGCGCCAGCAGCCTCCAAGGACTAGCGGGGGAGACCCAGTACTTC. It codes for CASSLQGLAGETQYF. This chain joins TRBV5-1 and TRBJ2-5; 12 positions match TRBD2. Germline CDR1 and CDR2: SGHRS and YFSETQ. The V segment lost 4 bases and the J segment 5 bases; nucleotides outside the gene matches: 6. The CDR3 loop spans 15 amino acids.

The chain has TRBV5-4 and TRBJ2-1, with 9 bases aligning to TRBD2. The CDR3 runs to 14 residues. The V and J ends lost 0 bases and 7 bases, in that order; junction bases with no gene match: 2. Germline V gene data show CDR1 as SGHNT and CDR2 as YYREEE (reference sequence). DNA of the CDR3: TGTGCCAGCAGCTTGGAAGCGGGGGGTAATGAGCAGTTCTTC. Encoded protein: CASSLEAGGNEQFF.

This chain connects TRBV5-1 to TRBJ2-7; 10 positions match TRBD2. The V gene end was trimmed by 0 bases and the J gene end by 0 bases; junction bases not matched to a gene: 6. The germline V gene has CDR1 SGHRS and CDR2 YFSETQ. The CDR3 has 17 residues. CDR3 residues: CASSLASSGGPSYEQYF. CDR3 DNA: TGCGCCAGCAGCTTGGCCTCTAGCGGGGGCCCCTCCTACGAGCAGTACTTC.

This rearrangement joins TRBV9 to TRBJ2-7, with TRBD1 matching over 9 bases. V gave up 0 bases and J gave up 2 bases; unmatched junction bases: 3. There are 15 residues in the CDR3. The germline gives CDR1 SGDLS, CDR2 YYNGEE. The CDR3 DNA reads TGTGCCAGCAGCGTAGGGGGGACAGGGCCCTACGAGCAGTACTTC. It specifies CASSVGGTGPYEQYF.

This clone was counted between two and nine times. CDR3 protein: CASSMDRNQPQHF. The CDR3 DNA sequence: TGTGCCAGTAGTATGGACAGGAATCAGCCCCAGCATTTT. The V call is TRBV19, the J call TRBJ1-5; 7 nucleotides agree with TRBD1. CDR3 length equals 13 residues. Germline trimming cut 3 bases from V and 4 bases from J; bases unmatched to any gene: 0. Germline V CDR1 and CDR2: LNHDA, SQIVND (reference sequence).

The V and J genes are TRBV5-1 and TRBJ1-4; the D gene is possibly TRBD1 (5 bases). Germline V gene data show CDR1 as SGHRS and CDR2 as YFSETQ. V shed 2 bases and J shed 5 bases, with 16 bases lying between them. The CDR3 is 16 amino acids. CDR3 DNA: TGCGCCAGCAGCTTTCTCCCAGGGCTTAACAATGAAAAACTGTTTTTT. The encoded protein is CASSFLPGLNNEKLFF. The entire variable domain, with the rest obtained from reference TRBV5-1 and TRBJ1-4, is as follows: KAGVTQTPRYLIKTRGQQVTLSCSPISGHRSVSWYQQTPGQGLQFLFEYFSETQRNKGNFPGRFSGRQFSNSRSEMNVSTLELGDSALYLCASSFLPGLNNEKLFFGSGTQLSVL.

The chain recombines TRBV18 with TRBJ1-1; D not certain. V lost 5 bases to trimming and J lost 1 base, with 8 bases between them. The CDR3 contains 13 residues. Germline V gene data show CDR1 as KGHSH and CDR2 as LQKENI. The CDR3 DNA reads as TGTGCCAGCTCAGATCAGGCGAACACTGAAGCTTTCTTT. Translated: CASSDQANTEAFF.

This clone was seen a few times. The J gene is TRBJ1-3, the V gene TRBV9; TRBD1 agrees at 9 bases. V trimming: 4 bases; J trimming: 0 bases; junction bases outside the gene matches: 14. Looked up from germline, CDR1 is SGDLS and CDR2 is YYNGEE. This CDR3 spans 19 amino acids. CDR3 sequence (DNA): TGTGCCAGCAGCTCACCCGGGACAGGGCCCTGGGGCTCTGGAAACACCATATATTTT. Translated, it gives CASSSPGTGPWGSGNTIYF.

The J gene is TRBJ1-5, the V gene TRBV10-3, with 9 nucleotides matching TRBD1. Losses at the gene ends were 5 bases for V and 2 bases for J; bases not matched to a gene: 1. The germline gives CDR1 ENHRY, CDR2 SYGVKD. The CDR3 covers 14 residues. The CDR3 loop reads CAISRDRGNQPQHF. As DNA, the CDR3 is TGTGCCATCAGTCGGGACAGGGGCAATCAGCCCCAGCATTTT.

V gene TRBV25-1 combines with J gene TRBJ1-4, with D tentatively TRBD1 (6 bases). The CDR3 has 13 amino acids. Germline V gives CDR1 MGHDK, CDR2 SYGVNS. The V end lost 7 bases, the J end lost 6 bases, and 12 bases lay between the germline ends. The CDR3 DNA is TGTGCCAGCAAACAGGGATTACATGAAAAACTGTTTTTT. Amino acid sequence: CASKQGLHEKLFF.

J is TRBJ1-1 and V is TRBV5-1; D is ambiguous. Germline lookup yields CDR1 SGHRS and CDR2 YFSETQ. The V end lost 2 bases, the J end lost 1 base, and 6 bases lay between the germline ends. The CDR3 length is 13 residues. The CDR3 coding sequence is TGCGCCAGCAGCTTTCAGGCGAACACTGAAGCTTTCTTT. Its protein product is CASSFQANTEAFF.

This clone was observed a few times. The chain employs TRBV15 and TRBJ1-5, with unresolved D. V was cut by 0 bases and J by 5 bases, with 5 bases left in between. Germline assignment: CDR1 LNHNV and CDR2 YYDKDF (reference sequence). The CDR3 has 13 residues. DNA for the CDR3: TGTGCCACCAGCAGAGATAATTATCAGCCCCAGCATTTT. Protein sequence: CATSRDNYQPQHF.

The CDR3 DNA sequence: TGTGCCAGTAGCCGAACAGAGAACACTGAAGCTTTCTTT. Its translation: CASSRTENTEAFF. The chain is built from TRBV19 and TRBJ1-1; D is unclear. From germline, CDR1 is LNHDA and CDR2 SQIVND (reference sequence). This CDR3 region has 13 residues. V was cut by 6 bases and J by 1 base, with 9 bases left in between.

The chain carries TRBV4-1 and TRBJ2-1; 14 nucleotides match TRBD2. V gave up 5 bases and J gave up 8 bases; unmatched junction bases: 14. The CDR3 loop spans 18 amino acids. Looked up from germline, CDR1 is MGHRA and CDR2 is YSYEKL. CDR3 nucleotides: TGCGCCAGCAGCGGGCGGGGACTAGCGGGGGCTATCGGCGATGAGCAGTTCTTC. This sequence encodes CASSGRGLAGAIGDEQFF.

The genes are TRBV6-5 and TRBJ2-5; 9 bases are shared with TRBD1. CDR1 and CDR2 from the germline V gene are MNHEY and SVGAGI. The CDR3 runs to 15 residues. The V and J ends lost 7 bases and 4 bases, in that order; junction bases with no gene match: 10. This CDR3 reads CASTTTGGLGETQYF. The CDR3 DNA follows: TGTGCCAGCACCACTACAGGGGGCTTAGGAGAGACCCAGTACTTC.

The chain has TRBV11-3 and TRBJ1-2; D not resolved. V lost 5 bases to trimming and J lost 0 bases, with 10 bases between them. The CDR3 is made up of 14 amino acids. Germline V gene lookup returns CDR1 SGHNT and CDR2 YENEEA. CDR3 sequence reads: CASSMTASNYGYTF. In DNA form, the CDR3 reads TGTGCCAGCAGCATGACTGCCTCTAACTATGGCTACACCTTC. The variable domain in full, with the rest retrieved from reference TRBV11-3 and TRBJ1-2, is EAGVVQSPRYKIIEKKQPVAFWCNPISGHNTLYWYLQNLGQGPELLIRYENEEAVDDSQLPKDRFSAERLKGVDSTLKIQPAELGDSAVYLCASSMTASNYGYTFGSGTRLTVV.

V is TRBV4-3 and J is TRBJ2-2; 13 nucleotides line up with TRBD2. V lost 3 bases and J lost 7; bases outside the gene matches: 11. The CDR3 contains 18 residues. Germline CDR1 reads LGHNA; CDR2 reads YSLEER. In nucleotides, the CDR3 is TGCGCCAGCAGCCAGACCGGGACTAGCGGGATTTCCCACGGGGAGCTGTTTTTT. This encodes CASSQTGTSGISHGELFF.